A single sample is the source of the 23 T cell receptor beta chains below, sequenced in a study of CD8 T cell repertoires and HIV-1 epitope variants. The assay was immunoSEQ multiplex PCR, and TCRdb's table has in-frame clones only and misses some. The sample consists of 80,000 to 95,000 clones, roughly four fifths of them appearing once. Sample: uncultured baseline CD8+ T cells from peripheral blood mononuclear cells (PBMCs). These receptors were taken from a male donor with HIV.

This clone was seen a single time. The chain is built from TRBV7-2 and TRBJ1-5; D is possibly TRBD1 (6 bases). Germline V gene lookup returns CDR1 SGHTA and CDR2 FQGNSA. The length of the CDR3 is 16 residues. Trimming shortened V by 3 bases and J by 6 bases, and 18 bases separated the two germline ends. This chain's CDR3 is CASSLGPGGTGQPQHF. The CDR3 bases are TGTGCCAGCAGCTTGGGGCCGGGGGGCACGGGTCAGCCCCAGCATTTT.

In this sample, this clone turned up a few times. The rearrangement uses TRBV4-2 and TRBJ1-3; no reliable D call. The CDR3 is 12 residues long. Germline values: CDR1 LGHNA, CDR2 YNFKEQ. V lost 4 bases and J 9 bases, leaving 10 bases between the germline ends. The DNA of the CDR3 is TGTGCCAGCAGCCCGGGATCGAGCACCATATATTTT. Amino acid sequence: CASSPGSSTIYF.

The V and J genes are TRBV9 and TRBJ1-4; tentative D call: TRBD1 (5 bases). The V gene lost 4 bases and the J gene lost 10 bases, with 14 bases spanning the gap. The CDR3 length is 13 residues. The V gene's germline CDR1 is SGDLS and CDR2 YYNGEE. The CDR3 spells CASSPNPGRKLFF. CDR3 bases: TGTGCCAGCAGCCCCAACCCGGGACGAAAACTGTTTTTT.

This chain links TRBV21-1 with TRBJ1-3. TRBV21-1 is a listed pseudogene. This CDR3 is 12 amino acids long. The CDR3 bases are TGTGCCAGCGGTTATTGTGGAAACACCATATATTTT. Translating it yields CASGYCGNTIYF.

The chain couples TRBV7-3 to TRBJ2-1; D may be TRBD2 (6 bases). Trimming shortened V by 4 bases and J by 7 bases, and 14 bases separated the two germline ends. The CDR3 extends over 14 amino acids. Germline V gives CDR1 SGHTA, CDR2 FQGTGA. The CDR3 loop reads CASSSTNSGNEQFF. CDR3 bases: TGTGCCAGCAGCTCCACCAATAGCGGTAATGAGCAGTTCTTC.

The chain recombines TRBV19 with TRBJ1-1, with D uncertain. This CDR3 has 14 amino acids. The germline V gene encodes CDR1 LNHDA and CDR2 SQIVND (reference sequence). Trimming shortened V by 4 bases and J by 0 bases, and 9 bases separated the two germline ends. The CDR3 region is CASSKGIVNTEAFF. The CDR3 bases are TGTGCCAGTAGTAAGGGCATCGTGAACACTGAAGCTTTCTTT.

With regard to this clone: The junction and the germline gene differ at one end; a read error may be behind it. V gene TRBV7-9 combines with J gene TRBJ1-5; D is perhaps TRBD1 (6 bases). Germline CDR1 reads SEHNR; CDR2 reads FQNEAQ (reference sequence). CDR3 length equals 14 residues. CDR3 loop: CASSLEQGGQPQHF. The CDR3 DNA sequence: TGTGCCAGCAGCTTAGAACAGGGAGGTCAGCCCCAACATTTT.

The V gene is TRBV6-6, the J gene TRBJ2-7, with 9 positions matching TRBD1. The CDR3 loop spans 15 amino acids. The J segment lost 3 bases and the V segment lost 4 bases, leaving 7 bases of the junction unmatched. CDR1 MNHNY and CDR2 SVGAGI come from the germline V gene (reference sequence). CDR3 loop: CASSWFDRGGYEQYF. Written as DNA, the CDR3 is TGTGCCAGCAGTTGGTTCGACAGGGGGGGCTACGAGCAGTACTTC.

This clone was recorded only once. This chain connects TRBV28 to TRBJ2-1; D might be TRBD1 or TRBD2, each matching 7 bases. The CDR3 runs to 16 residues. The germline CDR1 and CDR2 sequences are MDHEN and SYDVKM. V was shortened by 3 bases and J by 7 bases, with 19 bases between the two germline ends. This CDR3 reads CASSFPGEGAQNEQFF. As DNA, the CDR3 is TGTGCCAGCAGTTTCCCCGGGGAGGGGGCTCAGAATGAGCAGTTCTTC. The whole variable domain, remainder taken from reference TRBV28 and TRBJ2-1, is DVKVTQSSRYLVKRTGEKVFLECVQDMDHENMFWYRQDPGLGLRLIYFSYDVKMKEKGDIPEGYSVSREKKERFSLILESASTNQTSMYLCASSFPGEGAQNEQFFGPGTRLTVL.

J is TRBJ2-1 and V is TRBV28; TRBD2 agrees at 11 bases. The J segment lost 4 bases and the V segment lost 6 bases, leaving 17 bases of the junction unmatched. The CDR3 covers 19 residues. CDR1 MDHEN and CDR2 SYDVKM come from the germline V gene. The CDR3 coding sequence is TGTGCCAGCAGCCCGGGGGTGGGGACTAGCGGCTCACGGTACAATGAGCAGTTCTTC. Protein sequence: CASSPGVGTSGSRYNEQFF.

The chain employs TRBV6-6 and TRBJ2-7; TRBD1 might be the D (6 bases). CDR3 length: 13 amino acids. From germline, CDR1 is MNHNY and CDR2 SVGAGI (reference sequence). V gave up 8 bases and J gave up 1 base, with 12 bases separating them. CDR3 amino acids: CASYDRTSYEQYF. The CDR3 coding sequence is TGTGCCAGCTATGACAGGACTTCCTACGAGCAGTACTTC.

CDR3 sequence reads: CASTAAPRYGYTF. The DNA for the CDR3 is TGTGCCAGCACCGCGGCCCCACGATATGGCTACACCTTC. The chain carries TRBV28 and TRBJ1-2; D unclear. Trimming took 7 bases from V and 5 from J, leaving 14 bases between them. Germline V gene sequence: CDR1 MDHEN, CDR2 SYDVKM. The CDR3 covers 13 residues.

V usage is TRBV6-1 and J usage is TRBJ2-7, with a tentative D call TRBD2 (5 bases). V lost 0 bases and J lost 6, with 12 bases in between. CDR1 is MNHNS and CDR2 is SASEGT in the germline V gene. This CDR3 has 14 residues. As DNA, the CDR3 is TGTGCCAGCAGTGAAGCGCTGAATCGGGGCGAGCAGTACTTC. This gives the protein CASSEALNRGEQYF.

This clone was seen a few times. As DNA, the CDR3 is TGTGCCTGGAGTAGCGCGGGGTCAGCGTGGGGCACAGATACGCAGTATTTT. It specifies CAWSSAGSAWGTDTQYF. The rearrangement joins TRBV30 to TRBJ2-3, with D possibly being TRBD2 (6 bases). With 2 bases removed from V and 1 base from J, the gap between germline ends came to 19 bases. The CDR3 is 17 amino acids. CDR1 and CDR2 from the germline V gene are GTSNPN and SVGIG (reference sequence).

The gene calls are TRBV7-9 and TRBJ2-1; 13 nucleotides match TRBD2. The germline CDR1 and CDR2 sequences are SEHNR and FQNEAQ (reference sequence). J gave up 14 bases and V 4 bases, and 11 bases lay outside the gene matches. This CDR3 spans 15 amino acids. The DNA for the CDR3 is TGTGCCAGCAGCTCCCCCAGGACTAGCGGGAGAGCTGAGTTCTTC. Its translation is CASSSPRTSGRAEFF.

CDR3 in amino acids: CSVEKPGYNEQFF. The CDR3 DNA is TGCAGCGTTGAAAAGCCGGGATACAATGAGCAGTTCTTC. This chain uses TRBV29-1 with TRBJ2-1; perhaps TRBD2 as D (5 bases). The CDR3 consists of 13 residues. In germline, CDR1 is SQVTM, CDR2 ANQGSEA. V lost 2 bases to trimming and J lost 4 bases, with 9 bases between them.

This clone has just a few counts. The chain carries TRBV19 and TRBJ2-2; D is undetermined. Germline V gene sequence: CDR1 LNHDA, CDR2 SQIVND (reference sequence). The CDR3 extends over 16 amino acids. V lost 1 base to trimming and J lost 3 bases, with 12 bases between them. The CDR3 region is CASSIVWGSDTGELFF. CDR3 DNA sequence: TGTGCCAGTAGTATAGTCTGGGGTTCGGACACCGGGGAGCTGTTTTTT.

V is TRBV4-1 and J is TRBJ2-3; D is undetermined. V gave up 1 base and J gave up 3 bases, with 8 bases separating them. The CDR3 length is 14 residues. Per the germline V gene, CDR1 is MGHRA and CDR2 is YSYEKL. The CDR3 region has the DNA TGCGCCAGCAGCCAAGCTAAGCTTACAGATACGCAGTATTTT. It codes for CASSQAKLTDTQYF.

V is TRBV5-5 and J is TRBJ2-7; D remains ambiguous. The CDR3 loop spans 12 amino acids. Trimming removed 2 bases at V and 3 bases at J, with 6 bases between. Germline V CDR1 and CDR2: SGHKS, YYEKEE (reference sequence). CDR3 sequence (DNA): TGTGCCAGCAGCTTATCCAGCTACGAGCAGTACTTC. Its protein is CASSLSSYEQYF.

In this sample, this clone turned up once. This chain connects TRBV6-5 to TRBJ1-4; D unresolved. The CDR3 covers 15 residues. Germline assignment: CDR1 MNHEY and CDR2 SVGAGI. Trimming stripped 2 bases from V and 12 bases from J, with 19 bases between. The CDR3 reads CASSYLSVGVEELFF. DNA for the CDR3: TGTGCCAGCAGTTACCTCAGTGTGGGAGTCGAAGAACTGTTTTTT.

The chain combines TRBV9 with TRBJ1-4; D is undetermined. The length of the CDR3 is 15 residues. Per germline, CDR1 SGDLS and CDR2 YYNGEE. The ends were cut back, 1 base at V and 6 bases at J, with 13 bases in the middle. This CDR3 is CASSVQDLSDEKLFF. The CDR3 DNA sequence: TGTGCCAGCAGCGTACAGGACTTGAGCGATGAAAAACTGTTTTTT. Full variable domain (outside the CDR3, taken from reference TRBV9 and TRBJ1-4): DSGVTQTPKHLITATGQRVTLRCSPRSGDLSVYWYQQSLDQGLQFLIQYYNGEERAKGNILERFSAQQFPDLHSELNLSSLELGDSALYFCASSVQDLSDEKLFFGSGTQLSVL.

The chain has TRBV27 and TRBJ1-1; D unclear. Germline lookup yields CDR1 MNHEY and CDR2 SMNVEV (reference sequence). The CDR3 loop spans 12 amino acids. Trimming stripped 6 bases from V and 5 bases from J, with 10 bases between. CDR3 nucleotide sequence: TGTGCCAGCAGACATACCGGAACTGAAGCTTTCTTT. Amino acids: CASRHTGTEAFF.

This clone was observed a few times. The chain employs TRBV9 and TRBJ2-7; D not certain. CDR1 and CDR2 (germline): SGDLS, YYNGEE. The CDR3 has 14 amino acids. Trimming left V 2 bases short and J 1 base short, with 10 bases between. CDR3 in amino acids: CASSVLDGSYEQYF. Here the CDR3 DNA reads TGTGCCAGCAGCGTTCTGGACGGATCCTACGAGCAGTACTTC.